What follows is one TCR beta chain and its context. What it binds is not known. TCRdb's table, derived via immunoSEQ multiplex PCR, lists solely in-frame clones and lacks some. This table holds more than 80,000 clones, more than 70% found once. The data derive from a study of OX40 agonist ivuxolimab in advanced cancers. Study-wide context: Patients with prior anti-PD-1, anti-PD-L1 or anti-CTLA-4 therapy were eligible; approximately 40% had some.

Study observations and caveats: The average count of expanded clones was higher among CD8+ T cells than among CD4+. Partial responders treated at 0.1-3.0 mg/kg exhibited clonal expansion among the lowest measured.

The clonotype originates from an adult with an advanced solid tumor such as melanoma, head and neck, liver or kidney cancer. The material sequenced was CD4+ or CD8+ T cells sorted from blood, taken in a trial of the OX40 agonist ivuxolimab.

The CDR3 is CASSFQGLAGEQFF. The CDR3 bases are TGTGCCAGCAGCTTCCAAGGACTAGCGGGTGAGCAGTTCTTC. The chain has TRBV7-8 and TRBJ2-1, with 11 nucleotides matching TRBD2. CDR1 and CDR2 from the germline V gene are SGHVS and FQNEAQ. Unmatched junction bases numbered 4, after V lost 3 bases and J lost 9 bases. This CDR3 comprises 14 residues.